The 29 T cell receptor beta chains given below trace back to one sample, sequenced in a study of human T cells and chemical hapten exposure. One entry per CDR3 protein, called by TCRdb with MiXCR from the RACE reads. The data contain around 330,000 distinct CDR3 sequences, 5.5% of them singletons. Time point defined: pre-sensitization, week 0. Treatment indicated: therapeutic diphenylcyclopropenone sensitization with weekly scalp DPC. The material sequenced was whole blood, taken in connection with sensitization to the hapten diphenylcyclopropenone (DPC). The receptors were gathered from a woman aged 18-29 years with alopecia areata. Some clones in this sample may be carry-over from other donors' samples.

The chain combines TRBV7-2 with TRBJ2-5; D is perhaps TRBD1 (6 bases). The V and J ends lost 1 base and 1 base respectively, with 7 bases between them. The germline CDR1 and CDR2 sequences are SGHTA and FQGNSA. CDR3 size: 14 residues. The CDR3, as DNA: TGTGCCAGCAGCTTAGTGACAGGCCAAGAGACCCAGTACTTC. This gives the protein CASSLVTGQETQYF.

This clonotype was seen only a few times. An end of the junction does not agree with germline; a read error may underlie this. This chain links TRBV12-3 or TRBV12-4 with TRBJ2-6; the match to TRBD1 covers 8 bases. The CDR3 totals 16 residues. This CDR3 is CASTPRGQSGANVLTF. The CDR3 DNA reads as TGTGCCAGCACCCCCAGGGGGCAGTCTGGTGCCAACGTCCTGACTTTC.

This clonotype has at least ten counts. This sequence joins TRBV4-1 and TRBJ2-4; no clear D gene. The CDR3 loop spans 15 amino acids. Trimming shortened V by 4 bases and J by 0 bases, and 10 bases separated the two germline ends. Germline CDR1 and CDR2: MGHRA and YSYEKL. The CDR3 spells CASSREELAKNIQYF. In DNA form, the CDR3 reads TGCGCCAGCAGCCGAGAGGAGCTAGCCAAAAACATTCAGTACTTC.

Ten or more counts support this clonotype. The chain couples TRBV2 to TRBJ2-3, with TRBD2 identical over 12 bases. Germline trimming cut 3 bases from V and 14 bases from J; bases unmatched to any gene: 6. The CDR3 sequence is 13 residues long. Germline V gene data show CDR1 as SNHLY and CDR2 as FYNNEI. CDR3 in DNA: TGTGCCAGCAGTGACCCGACTAGCGGGGGTTGGTATTTT. Amino acids: CASSDPTSGGWYF.

There are a few counts of this clonotype. The chain carries TRBV4-3 and TRBJ1-4; 9 nucleotides align to TRBD1. Germline V gene lookup returns CDR1 LGHNA and CDR2 YSLEER. CDR3 length equals 15 residues. The ends lost 0 bases at V and 7 bases at J; junction bases unmatched: 3. As DNA, the CDR3 is TGCGCCAGCAGCCAAGAATGGGGACAGGGTGAAAAACTGTTTTTT. Amino acids: CASSQEWGQGEKLFF.

The chain combines TRBV4-3 with TRBJ1-6; the D is unclear. Germline-derived CDR1 and CDR2 are LGHNA and YSLEER. The CDR3 consists of 14 residues. The V gene lost 4 bases and the J gene lost 7 bases, with 11 bases spanning the gap. CDR3 sequence (DNA): TGCGCCAGCAGCCCCGGAGTCCGGAATTCACCCCTCCACTTT. Protein sequence: CASSPGVRNSPLHF.

The chain carries TRBV2 and TRBJ2-7; 8 positions match TRBD2. With 5 bases clipped from V and 7 bases from J, the junction kept 13 bases outside the gene matches. This CDR3 region has 15 residues. The germline CDR1 and CDR2 sequences are SNHLY and FYNNEI. DNA of the CDR3: TGTGCCAGCAGTCCTTCGGGTAGCGGGGCTGGTGAGCAGTACTTC. Residues: CASSPSGSGAGEQYF.

This clonotype was counted many times. V gene TRBV20-1 combines with J gene TRBJ1-5; TRBD1 matches 9 bases. This CDR3 region has 15 residues. Germline V CDR1 and CDR2: DFQATT, SNEGSKA (reference sequence). V was pared by 6 bases and J by 6 bases, with 12 bases of the junction left unmatched. CDR3 sequence: CSARQGVPRSQPQHF. DNA for the CDR3: TGCAGTGCCAGACAGGGGGTACCACGGAGTCAGCCCCAGCATTTT.

The rearrangement uses TRBV29-1 and TRBJ2-2, with TRBD1 matching 10 bases. CDR3 length equals 14 residues. V shed 4 bases and J 6 bases; nucleotides not matched to a gene: 5. Per the germline V gene, CDR1 is SQVTM and CDR2 is ANQGSEA. CDR3 nucleotides: TGCAGCGTTGTTGGGGACAGGGGATCCGGGGAGCTGTTTTTT. This codes for CSVVGDRGSGELFF.

This clonotype was seen a handful of times. This rearrangement joins TRBV7-9 to TRBJ1-1; D ambiguous. The CDR3 is made up of 13 amino acids. Trimming took 6 bases from V and 1 from J, leaving 9 bases between them. Germline V CDR1 and CDR2: SEHNR, FQNEAQ (reference sequence). Written as DNA, the CDR3 is TGTGCCAGCAGGCCTCGGAGGAACACTGAAGCTTTCTTT. As protein: CASRPRRNTEAFF.

This clonotype occurred many times. The rearrangement links TRBV11-2 to TRBJ1-6, with D perhaps TRBD1 (5 bases). The CDR3 length is 17 residues. In germline, CDR1 is SGHAT, CDR2 FQNNGV. The V and J ends lost 3 bases and 10 bases respectively, with 22 bases between them. CDR3 in DNA: TGTGCCAGCAGCTTCGTCCTTGCTCCGGACATCATCTCACCCCTCCACTTT. Encoded protein: CASSFVLAPDIISPLHF.

This clonotype was seen more than once but under ten times. J is TRBJ1-1 and V is TRBV5-6, with D unresolved. The CDR3 consists of 15 residues. Trimming stripped 1 base from V and 0 bases from J, with 10 bases between. In germline, CDR1 is SGHDT, CDR2 YYEEEE. Here the CDR3 reads CASSLRRQMNTEAFF. The DNA for the CDR3 is TGTGCCAGCAGCTTGCGTAGGCAGATGAACACTGAAGCTTTCTTT.

The table lists this clonotype with many counts. This sequence joins TRBV29-1 and TRBJ2-1; 10 bases line up with TRBD2. J lost 10 bases, V lost 7 bases, and 10 bases had no gene match. The CDR3 has 13 residues. The germline V gene has CDR1 SQVTM and CDR2 ANQGSEA. This chain's CDR3 is CSGAGGPFEEQFF. The CDR3 DNA sequence: TGCAGCGGAGCGGGGGGGCCGTTTGAGGAGCAGTTCTTC.

The sample holds a few counts of this clonotype. V usage is TRBV6-2 or TRBV6-3 and J usage is TRBJ1-6, with D perhaps TRBD1 (6 bases). V shed 8 bases and J shed 10 bases, with 21 bases lying between them. The CDR3 totals 15 residues. Germline CDR1 is MNHEY and CDR2 is SVGEGT. This CDR3 reads CASSRPKDRPSPLHF. In DNA form, the CDR3 reads TGTGCCAGCTCCCGGCCGAAAGACAGGCCATCACCCCTCCACTTT.

This clonotype has a count of ten or more. J is TRBJ1-1 and V is TRBV3-1; D is undetermined. The V and J ends lost 0 bases and 1 base respectively, with 6 bases between them. Germline loops: CDR1 LGHDT, CDR2 YNNKEL (reference sequence). The CDR3 length is 14 residues. The CDR3 DNA reads TGTGCCAGCAGCCAAGAGGCGGGGAACACTGAAGCTTTCTTT. Residues: CASSQEAGNTEAFF.

The V and J genes are TRBV6-2 or TRBV6-3 and TRBJ2-2, with D uncertain. The V end lost 6 bases, the J end lost 3 bases, and 8 bases lay between the germline ends. Looked up from germline, CDR1 is MNHEY and CDR2 is SVGEGT. CDR3 size: 13 residues. The CDR3 DNA sequence: TGTGCCAGCAGCCCATCCTACACCGGGGAGCTGTTTTTT. Its translation: CASSPSYTGELFF.

This clonotype was seen repeatedly, ten times or more. V is TRBV4-3 and J is TRBJ2-3; TRBD2 aligns across 10 bases. Losses at the gene ends were 4 bases for V and 0 bases for J; bases not matched to a gene: 13. CDR3 length equals 19 residues. Germline V gene data show CDR1 as LGHNA and CDR2 as YSLEER. The CDR3: CASSLGLAARSDSTDTQYF. As DNA, the CDR3 is TGCGCCAGCAGCCTTGGACTAGCGGCTCGGTCGGATAGCACAGATACGCAGTATTTT.

The rearrangement uses TRBV6-1 and TRBJ1-2; D is uncertain. Trimming took off 7 bases at V and 7 bases at J, with 7 bases between the two ends. CDR1 is MNHNS, CDR2 SASEGT, per germline. The CDR3 consists of 10 residues. CDR3 coding DNA: TGTGCCAGCACCTACTCTGGCTACACCTTC. This sequence encodes CASTYSGYTF.

This clonotype has a count of ten or more. In nucleotides, the CDR3 is TGTGCCAGCAGCCGGAGCGGGGGGGCCCCAGATACGCAGTATTTT. The encoded protein is CASSRSGGAPDTQYF. The chain combines TRBV7-2 with TRBJ2-3; 10 positions match TRBD2. Germline lookup yields CDR1 SGHTA and CDR2 FQGNSA. The CDR3 runs 15 residues. V lost 5 bases to trimming and J lost 4 bases; unmatched junction nucleotides: 6.

This clonotype was seen ten or more times. J is TRBJ2-1 and V is TRBV7-2; 8 positions agree with TRBD2. Trimming took 6 bases from V and 9 from J; bases not matched to a gene: 13. This CDR3 has 15 amino acids. Germline CDR1 and CDR2: SGHTA and FQGNSA. Here the CDR3 DNA reads TGTGCCAGCAGGCCCCCGGGACTAGGGCGGCGTGAGCAGTTCTTC. Translated: CASRPPGLGRREQFF.

Only a few counts were recorded for this clonotype. This chain connects TRBV29-1 to TRBJ1-1; no definite D call. Trimming removed 5 bases from V and 5 bases from J, with 9 bases in between. Germline values: CDR1 SQVTM, CDR2 ANQGSEA. The CDR3 runs 11 residues. As DNA, the CDR3 is TGCAGCGTTCCCGGGCAGACTGAAGCTTTCTTT. Translating gives CSVPGQTEAFF.

This clonotype was counted many times. The chain carries TRBV7-3 and TRBJ1-2; possible D gene TRBD1, 6 bases. Germline assignment: CDR1 SGHTA and CDR2 FQGTGA. This CDR3 is 15 amino acids long. V was clipped by 0 bases and J by 8 bases, with 16 bases between them. CDR3 region: CASSLTRGGFGGYTF. DNA for the CDR3: TGTGCCAGCAGCTTAACAAGAGGGGGGTTCGGAGGCTACACCTTC.

V is TRBV4-1 and J is TRBJ2-3; 9 bases fit TRBD1. The junction had 6 bases not matched to a gene; V was cut back by 2 bases and J by 3 bases. The CDR3 runs to 16 residues. The germline V gene has CDR1 MGHRA and CDR2 YSYEKL. CDR3 in amino acids: CASSQPGQGRTDTQYF. CDR3 sequence (DNA): TGCGCCAGCAGCCAACCAGGACAGGGGCGGACAGATACGCAGTATTTT.

This clonotype was seen more than once but under ten times. The V gene is TRBV12-3 or TRBV12-4, the J gene TRBJ1-2, with TRBD1 identical over 9 bases. The CDR3 has 15 residues. Trimming removed 7 bases from V and 7 bases from J; junction bases left unmatched: 13. CDR3 sequence reads: CASTLEGTGHSGYTF. The CDR3, as DNA: TGTGCCAGCACCCTGGAGGGGACAGGGCATAGTGGCTACACCTTC.

This clonotype was seen a few times. This chain uses TRBV6-6 with TRBJ1-1; D not certain. This CDR3 is 14 amino acids long. Germline V lookup: CDR1 MNHNY, CDR2 SVGAGI (reference sequence). V lost 7 bases to trimming and J lost 4 bases, with 16 bases between them. CDR3 sequence: CASTSSEGLTEAFF. The CDR3 DNA reads TGTGCCAGCACCTCCTCCGAGGGCCTCACTGAAGCTTTCTTT.

This clonotype appeared many times. CDR3 bases: TGCAGCGTTGAAGGGCGAGAAACAGATACGCAGTATTTT. Translated: CSVEGRETDTQYF. The chain has TRBV29-1 and TRBJ2-3; unclear D gene. There are 13 residues in the CDR3. Germline lookup yields CDR1 SQVTM and CDR2 ANQGSEA. V lost 1 base and J lost 3, with 8 bases in between.

This clonotype came up many times. The CDR3 DNA is TGTGCCAGCAGCCAGGTGCACTCATTGATCTACGAGCAGTACTTC. Translating gives CASSQVHSLIYEQYF. V and J are TRBV14 and TRBJ2-7; D uncertain. Trimming shortened V by 3 bases and J by 3 bases, and 15 bases separated the two germline ends. Per germline, CDR1 SGHDN and CDR2 FVKESK. The CDR3 contains 15 residues.

This clonotype was detected a few times. The chain carries TRBV4-3 and TRBJ1-4, with D possibly being TRBD1 (6 bases). This CDR3 contains 16 residues. The germline gives CDR1 LGHNA, CDR2 YSLEER. The V end was cut by 4 bases, the J end by 8 bases, with 20 bases between. The CDR3 bases are TGCGCCAGCAGCCTCCTCTGGGCGACAGGTCTCGAAAAACTGTTTTTT. It translates to CASSLLWATGLEKLFF.

This clonotype was counted a few times. The chain employs TRBV9 and TRBJ2-3, with D unclear. The CDR3 spans 12 residues. Germline V lookup: CDR1 SGDLS, CDR2 YYNGEE. V lost 4 bases, J lost 5 bases, and 8 bases lay in between. DNA for the CDR3: TGTGCCAGCAGCTCCCATGGAGATACGCAGTATTTT. It specifies CASSSHGDTQYF.